Listed below are T cell receptor beta chains from one sample, sequenced in a study of blood T cell repertoires in COVID-19. Clones were read by immunoSEQ multiplex PCR, and TCRdb kept only the in-frame ones, dropping some. Of tens of thousands of clones listed, about nine tenths are singletons. The sequencing input was peripheral blood. The source of these receptors is a male donor with acute or convalescent COVID-19. The CDR3 runs from the conserved cysteine through the conserved F or W. D genes are given only for firm matches. Clone size is shown for a subset of rows, as once, few, many or a class of expanded clone.

TRBJ2-4 TRBV28 - - 12 CASSLWGRNMHF TGTGCCAGCAGTTTATGGGGCAGGAATATGCACTTC
TRBJ1-2 TRBV9 - - 16 CASSAPQANYNYGYTF TGTGCCAGCAGCGCCCCCCAAGCTAACTACAACTATGGCTACACCTTC
TRBJ2-5 TRBV5-4 - TRBD1 14 CASSRTGVQETQYF TGTGCCAGCAGCCGAACAGGGGTTCAAGAGACCCAGTACTTC
TRBJ2-7 TRBV7-9 - - 14 CASSFRQDSYEQYF TGTGCCAGCAGCTTCCGACAGGACTCCTACGAGCAGTACTTC
TRBJ2-5 TRBV25-1 - - 16 CASSVGTLLTQETQYF TGTGCCAGCAGTGTCGGGACACTTTTGACCCAAGAGACCCAGTACTTC
TRBJ2-2 TRBV7-8 once - 16 CASSLVGGGFTGELFF TGTGCCAGCAGCTTAGTCGGCGGGGGCTTCACCGGGGAGCTGTTTTTT
TRBJ2-7 TRBV5-1 - TRBD1 13 CASSLPGGYEQYF TGCGCCAGCAGCTTGCCAGGGGGTTACGAGCAGTACTTC
TRBJ2-2 TRBV6-6 - - 14 CASSHDRGFGELFF TGTGCCAGCAGTCACGATAGGGGGTTCGGGGAGCTGTTTTTT
TRBJ2-5 TRBV11-2 - - 13 CASSQGLGETQYF TGTGCCAGCAGCCAGGGTTTAGGCGAGACCCAGTACTTC
TRBJ2-2 TRBV9 once TRBD2 15 CASSPNGGASGELFF TGTGCCAGCAGCCCCAACGGGGGGGCCTCCGGGGAGCTGTTTTTT
TRBJ2-3 TRBV24-1 - TRBD2 15 CATRERGAGPDTQYF TGTGCCACCAGAGAGCGGGGGGCGGGGCCAGATACGCAGTATTTT
TRBJ2-5 TRBV12-3/TRBV12-4 - TRBD1 13 CASSLQGKETQYF TGTGCCAGCAGTCTACAGGGGAAAGAGACCCAGTACTTC
TRBJ1-2 TRBV18 - TRBD1 14 CASSAGDRAYGYTF TGTGCCAGCTCAGCGGGGGACAGGGCCTATGGCTACACCTTC
TRBJ1-6 TRBV10-3 - TRBD1 15 CAISPGQGGNSPLHF TGTGCCATCAGCCCCGGACAGGGTGGTAATTCACCCCTCCACTTT
TRBJ1-6 TRBV4-2 few - 16 CASSQRGGRSDSPLHF TGTGCCAGCAGCCAGAGGGGGGGACGGAGCGATTCACCCCTCCACTTT
TRBJ1-2 TRBV5-1 - - 13 CASSPETQYGYTF TGCGCCAGCAGCCCGGAGACCCAATATGGCTACACCTTC
TRBJ1-2 TRBV13 few - 15 CASSPVAGYLDGYTF TGTGCCAGCAGCCCGGTTGCGGGCTACTTGGATGGCTACACCTTC
TRBJ2-1 TRBV19 - TRBD2 15 CASSAGAGDYNEQFF TGTGCCAGTAGTGCCGGGGCGGGGGATTACAATGAGCAGTTCTTC
TRBJ1-1 TRBV6-2/TRBV6-3 once TRBD1 14 CASSPGTGNTEAFF TGTGCCAGCAGCCCCGGGACAGGGAACACTGAAGCTTTCTTT
TRBJ1-4 TRBV19 - - 15 CASRDKGSPNEKLFF TGTGCCAGTAGGGACAAGGGCAGCCCCAATGAAAAACTGTTTTTT
TRBJ1-4 TRBV19 - TRBD1 14 CASSLGTGYEKLFF TGTGCCAGTAGTCTCGGGACAGGGTATGAAAAACTGTTTTTT
TRBJ2-2 TRBV5-1 - TRBD1 15 CASSPTGASTGELFF TGCGCCAGCAGCCCCACAGGGGCGAGTACCGGGGAGCTGTTTTTT
TRBJ2-7 TRBV5-5 few TRBD1 16 CASSYQGQGKSYEQYF TGTGCCAGCAGCTACCAGGGACAGGGAAAATCTTACGAGCAGTACTTC
TRBJ1-3 TRBV19 - - 16 CASSSGPQARGNTIYF TGTGCCAGTAGTTCGGGTCCCCAAGCGCGGGGAAACACCATATATTTT
TRBJ1-6 TRBV6-1 once - 14 CASSEAAYNSPLHF TGTGCCAGCAGTGAAGCAGCGTATAATTCACCCCTCCACTTT
TRBJ2-3 TRBV5-1 - TRBD1 14 CASRGQGERDTQYF TGCGCCAGCAGGGGACAGGGGGAACGCGATACGCAGTATTTT
TRBJ2-6 TRBV24-1 - - 16 CATSDRVPSGANVLTF TGTGCCACCAGTGATCGTGTCCCCTCTGGGGCCAACGTCCTGACTTTC
TRBJ1-3 TRBV6-5 - - 15 CASSYSGSSGNTIYF TGTGCCAGCAGTTACTCGGGGAGCTCTGGAAACACCATATATTTT
TRBJ1-4 TRBV29-1 - TRBD1 13 CSASGTVHEKLFF TGCAGCGCCTCCGGGACAGTGCATGAAAAACTGTTTTTT
TRBJ1-5 TRBV6-5 - - 13 CASNKDSNQPQHF TGTGCCAGCAACAAAGATTCCAATCAGCCCCAGCATTTT
TRBJ2-4 TRBV18 once TRBD2 21 CASSPRPRLAGSSDTKNIQYF TGTGCCAGCTCACCACGGCCGAGACTAGCGGGGTCGAGTGATACCAAAAACATTCAGTACTTC
TRBJ2-7 TRBV6-5 - - 15 CASSYSQVSSYEQYF TGTGCCAGCAGTTACTCACAGGTTAGCTCCTACGAGCAGTACTTC